These 13 T cell receptor beta chains came from one sample sequenced in a study of vaccination and CD4 T cells after COVID-19. The treatment here: roughly ten-day PBMC culture with coronavirus spike peptide pools or control peptides (ViraFEST assay). The antigens of these receptors remain unknown. An Oncomine TCR Beta short-read assay was used to sequence the DNA from cultured CD4+ T cells. TCRdb reanalysed the PCR reads using MiXCR and keeps one entry per CDR3 protein. The table records about 23,000 distinct CDR3 sequences, roughly 65% of them present only once. This specimen was CD4+ T cells from blood, cultured in vitro, taken after SARS-CoV-2 vaccination. These receptors originate from a human donor who received a COVID-19 vaccine.

The rearrangement links TRBV30 to TRBJ2-1, with D possibly being TRBD1 (6 bases). The CDR3 contains 13 residues. CDR1 and CDR2 (germline): GTSNPN, SVGIG (reference sequence). The germline V and J ends were trimmed by 8 bases and 5 bases, with 16 bases remaining between them. Here the CDR3 DNA reads TGTGCCCGACGACGGGACATAAACAATGAGCAGTTCTTC. Translating gives CARRRDINNEQFF.

The chain recombines TRBV5-3 with TRBJ2-2; 9 bases agree with TRBD1. TRBV5-3 is given ORF status, its function remaining uncertain. The trim removed 8 bases at V and 2 bases at J, leaving 7 bases unmatched. The CDR3 is made up of 15 amino acids. The CDR3 nucleotides read TGTGCCAGCAGGTACAGGGGGCCCAACACCGGGGAGCTGTTTTTT. The encoded protein is CASRYRGPNTGELFF.

V usage is TRBV12-3 or TRBV12-4 and J usage is TRBJ2-2; 14 positions agree with TRBD2. The trim removed 7 bases at V and 0 bases at J, leaving 13 bases unmatched. This CDR3 comprises 20 residues. This CDR3 reads CASTLPTSGGVGANTGELFF. CDR3 coding DNA: TGTGCCAGCACCCTTCCGACTAGCGGGGGGGTCGGGGCGAACACCGGGGAGCTGTTTTTT.

The chain carries TRBV4-2 and TRBJ2-3; D ambiguous. The CDR3 runs to 13 residues. Deletions cut 0 bases from V and 7 bases from J, with 8 bases between. Germline-derived CDR1 and CDR2 are LGHNA and YNFKEQ. The CDR3 bases are TGTGCCAGCAGCCAAGACTTTGGGTATACGCAGTATTTT. As protein: CASSQDFGYTQYF.

The rearrangement joins TRBV11-3 to TRBJ2-2; 7 bases are shared with TRBD1. Trimming at V came to 5 bases and at J to 2 bases, leaving 5 bases not matched to a gene. CDR3 length equals 15 residues. Germline-derived CDR1 and CDR2 are SGHNT and YENEEA. The CDR3 region has the DNA TGTGCCAGCAGCGGCCGGGACAGAAACACCGGGGAGCTGTTTTTT. Translating gives CASSGRDRNTGELFF. Full variable domain (outside the CDR3, taken from reference TRBV11-3 and TRBJ2-2): EAGVVQSPRYKIIEKKQPVAFWCNPISGHNTLYWYLQNLGQGPELLIRYENEEAVDDSQLPKDRFSAERLKGVDSTLKIQPAELGDSAVYLCASSGRDRNTGELFFGEGSRLTVL.

V and J are TRBV7-2 and TRBJ2-3; D is possibly TRBD2 (6 bases). Germline loops: CDR1 SGHTA, CDR2 FQGNSA. V was clipped by 2 bases and J by 1 base, with 13 bases between them. CDR3 length equals 16 residues. Here the CDR3 reads CASSLRAGSGTDTQYF. CDR3 nucleotides: TGTGCCAGCAGCTTAAGGGCGGGGTCGGGCACAGATACGCAGTATTTT.

This rearrangement joins TRBV6-5 to TRBJ1-3, with D hard to call. V was clipped by 3 bases and J by 2 bases, with 11 bases between them. This CDR3 has 15 residues. Germline lookup yields CDR1 MNHEY and CDR2 SVGAGI. CDR3 residues: CASSYKRLTGNTIYF. The CDR3 region has the DNA TGTGCCAGCAGTTATAAACGGTTGACTGGAAACACCATATATTTT.

On this clonotype itself: A read error may produce the germline difference seen at one junction end. V usage is TRBV7-9 and J usage is TRBJ1-2; tentative D call: TRBD1 (5 bases). The CDR3 has 14 amino acids. CDR1 and CDR2 (germline): SEHNR, FQNEAQ (reference sequence). The CDR3 loop reads CASSPGATNYGNTF. CDR3 in DNA: TGTGCCAGCAGCCCCGGGGCCACTAACTATGGCAACACCTTC.

The CDR3 bases are TGTGCCACCAGCAGAGCGGCAGGGGAAAAACTGTTTTTT. Translation: CATSRAAGEKLFF. The chain couples TRBV15 to TRBJ1-4, with TRBD1 as a possible D gene (5 bases). The CDR3 extends over 13 amino acids. V was shortened by 1 base and J by 8 bases, with 8 bases between the two germline ends. Germline V CDR1 and CDR2: LNHNV, YYDKDF (reference sequence).

The DNA of the CDR3 is TGTGCCATCACCGCGGAATCTGGCGGCTACACCTTC. This sequence encodes CAITAESGGYTF. The chain couples TRBV10-3 to TRBJ1-2; D gene unclear. Trimming shortened V by 7 bases and J by 8 bases, and 14 bases separated the two germline ends. Germline loops: CDR1 ENHRY, CDR2 SYGVKD. This CDR3 is built from 12 residues.

The V gene is TRBV24-1, the J gene TRBJ2-5; D is unclear. The CDR3 is made up of 12 amino acids. In germline, CDR1 is KGHDR, CDR2 SFDVKD. V was trimmed by 7 bases and J by 5 bases, leaving 10 bases between them. In DNA, the CDR3 is TGTGCCACCAGAGGGCCCGGGGAGACCCAGTACTTC. Protein product: CATRGPGETQYF.

The chain links TRBV2 to TRBJ1-2; no reliable D call. The length of the CDR3 is 15 residues. In germline, CDR1 is SNHLY, CDR2 FYNNEI. V lost 5 bases, J lost 0 bases, and 13 bases lay in between. In DNA, the CDR3 is TGTGCCAGCAGTAAAGGTCCGGATTCTAACTATGGCTACACCTTC. Residues: CASSKGPDSNYGYTF. The full variable domain, rest sourced from reference TRBV2 and TRBJ1-2, is EPEVTQTPSHQVTQMGQEVILRCVPISNHLYFYWYRQILGQKVEFLVSFYNNEISEKSEIFDDQFSVERPDGSNFTLKIRSTKLEDSAMYFCASSKGPDSNYGYTFGSGTRLTVV.

CDR3 nucleotide sequence: TGTGCCAGCAGCTTAGGGACAGGGGGCAGCGAGCAGTACTTC. Its translation: CASSLGTGGSEQYF. This sequence joins TRBV7-7 and TRBJ2-7; the match to TRBD1 covers 11 bases. The CDR3 is 14 amino acids. Germline loops: CDR1 SSHAT, CDR2 FNYEAQ (reference sequence). V was clipped by 1 base and J by 6 bases; unmatched bases: 2.